Listed below are T cell receptor beta chains from one sample, sequenced in a study of blood T cell repertoires in COVID-19. Clones were read by immunoSEQ multiplex PCR, and TCRdb kept only the in-frame ones, dropping some. The sample includes 150,000 to 200,000 clones, approximately 87% seen only once; the top ten take 0.7% to 0.95%. The sequencing input was peripheral blood. These receptors all come from a woman aged 70-85 years with acute or convalescent COVID-19. Both conserved end residues are part of each CDR3. The order of the fields is D gene, J gene, V gene, clone size, CDR3 protein, CDR3 DNA. The D gene is left open where the match is weak. Where a row states a size, it is once, few, many or the class of an expanded clone; other rows omit it.

D gene: -
J gene: TRBJ2-7
V gene: TRBV4-3
clone size: -
CDR3 protein: CASSQDASYYYEQYF
CDR3 DNA: TGCGCCAGCAGCCAAGATGCCAGTTACTACTACGAGCAGTACTTC

D gene: -
J gene: TRBJ2-4
V gene: TRBV7-2
clone size: -
CDR3 protein: CASSLSGAMNIQYF
CDR3 DNA: TGTGCCAGCAGCTTAAGCGGAGCCATGAACATTCAGTACTTC

D gene: -
J gene: TRBJ1-3
V gene: TRBV11-3
clone size: -
CDR3 protein: CASSGDNSGNTIYF
CDR3 DNA: TGTGCCAGCAGCGGGGACAACTCTGGAAACACCATATATTTT

D gene: TRBD1
J gene: TRBJ1-1
V gene: TRBV14
clone size: -
CDR3 protein: CASSVQGGFNTEAFF
CDR3 DNA: TGTGCCAGCAGCGTACAGGGGGGCTTTAACACTGAAGCTTTCTTT

D gene: -
J gene: TRBJ1-2
V gene: TRBV5-6
clone size: -
CDR3 protein: CASSLSAGRAGDGDYTF
CDR3 DNA: TGTGCCAGCAGCTTGTCCGCTGGGCGCGCAGGGGATGGGGACTACACCTTC

D gene: TRBD1
J gene: TRBJ1-5
V gene: TRBV6-2/TRBV6-3
clone size: -
CDR3 protein: CASSQQGVGGNQPQHF
CDR3 DNA: TGTGCCAGCAGTCAACAGGGGGTGGGCGGCAATCAGCCCCAGCATTTT

D gene: TRBD2
J gene: TRBJ2-7
V gene: TRBV6-1
clone size: few
CDR3 protein: CASSDPPGAGGLSYEQYF
CDR3 DNA: TGTGCCAGCAGTGACCCACCGGGCGCGGGAGGGTTGTCCTACGAGCAGTACTTC

D gene: -
J gene: TRBJ2-7
V gene: TRBV6-6
clone size: -
CDR3 protein: CASSPRTASEQYF
CDR3 DNA: TGTGCCAGCAGCCCCAGGACAGCCTCCGAGCAGTACTTC

D gene: TRBD1
J gene: TRBJ1-2
V gene: TRBV5-1
clone size: -
CDR3 protein: CASSTGQSNYGYTF
CDR3 DNA: TGCGCCAGCAGCACGGGACAGTCCAACTATGGCTACACCTTC

D gene: TRBD1
J gene: TRBJ2-7
V gene: TRBV11-3
clone size: -
CDR3 protein: CASSLRSGGPYEQYF
CDR3 DNA: TGTGCCAGCAGCCTCCGGTCAGGGGGTCCATACGAGCAGTACTTC

D gene: TRBD2
J gene: TRBJ2-3
V gene: TRBV11-3
clone size: -
CDR3 protein: CASSLRLAGITDTQYF
CDR3 DNA: TGTGCCAGCAGCTTAAGGCTAGCGGGAATCACAGATACGCAGTATTTT

D gene: TRBD2
J gene: TRBJ2-5
V gene: TRBV5-1
clone size: -
CDR3 protein: CASSLLAGEETQYF
CDR3 DNA: TGCGCCAGCAGTTTACTAGCGGGGGAAGAGACCCAGTACTTC

D gene: TRBD2
J gene: TRBJ2-7
V gene: TRBV2
clone size: -
CDR3 protein: CASNPGGIYEQYF
CDR3 DNA: TGTGCCAGCAACCCGGGGGGGATATACGAGCAGTACTTC

D gene: TRBD1
J gene: TRBJ1-1
V gene: TRBV11-1
clone size: -
CDR3 protein: CASSSDRGEAFF
CDR3 DNA: TGTGCCAGCAGCTCAGACAGGGGCGAAGCTTTCTTT

D gene: TRBD2
J gene: TRBJ2-1
V gene: TRBV10-3
clone size: -
CDR3 protein: CAISQVSGRDYNEQFF
CDR3 DNA: TGTGCCATCAGTCAGGTTTCGGGGAGGGACTACAATGAGCAGTTCTTC

D gene: -
J gene: TRBJ2-2
V gene: TRBV3-1/TRBV3-2
clone size: -
CDR3 protein: CASSQEVVRNTGELFF
CDR3 DNA: TGTGCCAGCAGCCAAGAGGTAGTTAGGAACACCGGGGAGCTGTTTTTT

D gene: TRBD1
J gene: TRBJ1-6
V gene: TRBV18
clone size: -
CDR3 protein: CASSPEQGDTLHF
CDR3 DNA: TGTGCCAGCTCACCAGAACAGGGGGACACCCTCCACTTT

D gene: -
J gene: TRBJ2-1
V gene: TRBV5-1
clone size: -
CDR3 protein: CASSLSGYRLYEQFF
CDR3 DNA: TGCGCCAGCAGCTTATCAGGGTACCGTTTATATGAGCAGTTCTTC

D gene: -
J gene: TRBJ2-7
V gene: TRBV28
clone size: -
CDR3 protein: CASTPLGSSYEQYF
CDR3 DNA: TGTGCCAGCACCCCACTAGGCAGCTCCTACGAGCAGTACTTC

D gene: -
J gene: TRBJ1-1
V gene: TRBV9
clone size: -
CDR3 protein: CASSRSTGTNTEAFF
CDR3 DNA: TGTGCCAGCAGCCGCTCCACAGGTACGAACACTGAAGCTTTCTTT

D gene: -
J gene: TRBJ1-4
V gene: TRBV25-1
clone size: -
CDR3 protein: CASSVRAGEKLFF
CDR3 DNA: TGTGCCAGCAGTGTCAGGGCTGGGGAAAAACTGTTTTTT

D gene: TRBD1
J gene: TRBJ1-6
V gene: TRBV10-1
clone size: -
CDR3 protein: CASGDRFGSPLHF
CDR3 DNA: TGCGCCAGCGGGGACAGGTTTGGATCACCCCTCCACTTT

D gene: TRBD1
J gene: TRBJ2-3
V gene: TRBV7-2
clone size: -
CDR3 protein: CASSLGSRGRETDTQYF
CDR3 DNA: TGTGCCAGCAGCTTAGGTTCGAGGGGGCGCGAAACAGATACGCAGTATTTT

D gene: TRBD1
J gene: TRBJ2-7
V gene: TRBV5-1
clone size: -
CDR3 protein: CASSPGQGAYEQYF
CDR3 DNA: TGCGCCAGCAGCCCGGGACAGGGGGCCTACGAGCAGTACTTC

D gene: TRBD2
J gene: TRBJ2-7
V gene: TRBV6-2/TRBV6-3
clone size: once
CDR3 protein: CASSPSSGGLYEQYF
CDR3 DNA: TGTGCCAGCAGCCCGTCTAGCGGGGGGCTCTACGAGCAGTACTTC

D gene: -
J gene: TRBJ2-1
V gene: TRBV6-5
clone size: -
CDR3 protein: CASEGSGKINEQFF
CDR3 DNA: TGTGCCAGCGAGGGATCGGGGAAAATCAATGAGCAGTTCTTC

D gene: -
J gene: TRBJ2-1
V gene: TRBV14
clone size: -
CDR3 protein: CASSQEWGQAFNEQFF
CDR3 DNA: TGTGCCAGCAGCCAAGAATGGGGGCAGGCCTTTAATGAGCAGTTCTTC

D gene: TRBD1
J gene: TRBJ1-5
V gene: TRBV4-1
clone size: -
CDR3 protein: CASSVSRTGGNQPQHF
CDR3 DNA: TGCGCCAGCAGCGTCTCCCGGACAGGGGGCAATCAGCCCCAGCATTTT

D gene: TRBD2
J gene: TRBJ2-1
V gene: TRBV7-3
clone size: -
CDR3 protein: CASSIGLAGDLFF
CDR3 DNA: TGTGCCAGCAGCATTGGACTAGCGGGGGATCTGTTCTTC

D gene: TRBD1
J gene: TRBJ2-7
V gene: TRBV10-1
clone size: -
CDR3 protein: CASSERTGTTYEQYF
CDR3 DNA: TGCGCCAGCAGTGAAAGGACAGGGACAACCTACGAGCAGTACTTC

D gene: TRBD1
J gene: TRBJ1-5
V gene: TRBV5-5
clone size: -
CDR3 protein: CASSSGTAFNQPQHF
CDR3 DNA: TGTGCCAGCAGCTCCGGGACAGCCTTCAATCAGCCCCAGCATTTT

D gene: -
J gene: TRBJ1-5
V gene: TRBV28
clone size: -
CDR3 protein: CASRPHGVNQPQHF
CDR3 DNA: TGTGCCAGCAGACCTCACGGGGTCAATCAGCCCCAGCATTTT

D gene: TRBD2
J gene: TRBJ2-3
V gene: TRBV7-8
clone size: -
CDR3 protein: CASSLGASGRWTDTQYF
CDR3 DNA: TGTGCCAGCAGCTTAGGGGCTAGCGGGAGGTGGACAGATACGCAGTATTTT

D gene: TRBD1
J gene: TRBJ1-2
V gene: TRBV2
clone size: once
CDR3 protein: CASSRDRTLYGYTF
CDR3 DNA: TGTGCCAGCAGCCGGGACAGAACTCTCTATGGCTACACCTTC

D gene: TRBD1
J gene: TRBJ2-3
V gene: TRBV5-1
clone size: -
CDR3 protein: CASSAGQGGTDTQYF
CDR3 DNA: TGCGCCAGCAGCGCCGGACAGGGGGGGACAGATACGCAGTATTTT

D gene: -
J gene: TRBJ1-5
V gene: TRBV7-3
clone size: -
CDR3 protein: CASSPGSNQPQHF
CDR3 DNA: TGTGCCAGCAGCCCAGGGAGCAATCAGCCCCAGCATTTT

D gene: TRBD2
J gene: TRBJ2-7
V gene: TRBV9
clone size: -
CDR3 protein: CASSVSAGVEQYF
CDR3 DNA: TGTGCCAGCAGCGTATCTGCGGGGGTCGAGCAGTACTTC

D gene: -
J gene: TRBJ2-3
V gene: TRBV10-2
clone size: once
CDR3 protein: CASDGGRRGDTQYF
CDR3 DNA: TGCGCCAGCGACGGGGGGCGGAGGGGAGATACGCAGTATTTT

D gene: -
J gene: TRBJ1-1
V gene: TRBV24-1
clone size: -
CDR3 protein: CATSDLDYTEAFF
CDR3 DNA: TGTGCCACCAGTGATTTAGACTACACTGAAGCTTTCTTT

D gene: TRBD2
J gene: TRBJ2-2
V gene: TRBV7-9
clone size: -
CDR3 protein: CASTRLALNTGELFF
CDR3 DNA: TGTGCCAGCACCAGACTAGCGTTAAACACCGGGGAGCTGTTTTTT

D gene: TRBD2
J gene: TRBJ2-1
V gene: TRBV4-2
clone size: -
CDR3 protein: CASSPSGSGDSYNEQFF
CDR3 DNA: TGTGCCAGCAGCCCCTCGGGTAGCGGGGACTCCTACAATGAGCAGTTCTTC